This T cell receptor (beta chain) was sequenced in a study of T cell responses to AZD1222 COVID-19 vaccine. Turning to the study itself: Pooling was applied to second doses at about 4 or about 12 weeks.

Study-wide findings and caveats: Variant regions that are unmutated are reportedly the target of nearly half of spike-specific TCRs. In a largely white British group with more females than males, clonal diversity was possibly underestimated. Only five to seven individuals given AZD1222 were seropositive at baseline.

The germline V gene has CDR1 MDHEN and CDR2 SYDVKM. The V and J ends lost 6 bases and 2 bases respectively, with 17 bases between them. This CDR3 contains 16 residues. For this clone: As yet, its antigen is unknown.

Assay used: immunoSEQ multiplex PCR; TCRdb lists only in-frame clones, some missing. The sample contains some 170,000 clones, 70% to 90% of which appear only once. This TCR was sampled from an adult in good health. The starting material was peripheral blood, obtained on day 0 of AZD1222 vaccination. J is TRBJ1-3 and V is TRBV28, with unresolved D. The CDR3 is CASSPPQVVPGNTIYF. The CDR3 DNA is TGTGCCAGCAGCCCTCCCCAGGTTGTTCCTGGAAACACCATATATTTT.